Included here is one T cell receptor beta chain sequence, with context. Germline V gene lookup returns CDR1 SGHTA and CDR2 FQGTGA. V shed 5 bases and J 5 bases; nucleotides not matched to a gene: 9. CDR3 length: 16 residues. This sample was taken from a study of blood T cell repertoires in COVID-19. Study background: Some COVID-19 samples were acute and others convalescent; all came from the United States, Italy and Spain.

Libraries were prepared by immunoSEQ multiplex PCR; TCRdb keeps only in-frame clonotypes and omits some of them. The profile shows a few hundred thousand clones, 85% to 90% of them singletons. This rearrangement joins TRBV7-3 to TRBJ2-7, with 13 positions matching TRBD2. The receptor was isolated from a woman aged 45 to 65 with COVID-19, enrolled during active disease. Sequences were obtained from peripheral blood. DNA for the CDR3: TGTGCCAGCAGCCACACGGGACTAGCGGGATCAAACGAGCAGTACTTC. Translating gives CASSHTGLAGSNEQYF.